This TCR beta chain was found in a study of regulatory T cells in long-lasting Graves disease. Germline CDR1 and CDR2: SGHTA and FQGNSA. The CDR3 loop spans 15 amino acids. V shed 6 bases and J 0 bases; nucleotides not matched to a gene: 4. Time point specified: newly diagnosed GD, antithyroid drugs for less than 3 months. PBMCs provided the RNA from which the TCR library was made. This clonotype was seen many times. Libraries of TCR beta came from iRepertoire HTBI primers plus Arm-PCR of CDR3 regions. TCRdb re-analysed the multiplex PCR reads in MiXCR, keeping a single row per CDR3 protein. The sample comprises over 400,000 distinct CDR3 sequences, 12% to 15% of which are singletons, and 17% rests with the top ten. The data also belong to a second study, concerning T cells in Graves' hyperthyroidism and ophthalmopathy.

Here the sequenced sample was peripheral blood mononuclear cells (PBMCs), taken at new diagnosis, from a patient treated with antithyroid drugs. The sequence was obtained from a woman aged 45-59 years with Graves disease. The chain has TRBV7-2 and TRBJ2-7, with TRBD2 identical over 11 bases. In DNA form, the CDR3 reads TGTGCCAGCAGTCTGACTAGCGGGAACTCCTACGAGCAGTACTTC. It yields the protein CASSLTSGNSYEQYF.